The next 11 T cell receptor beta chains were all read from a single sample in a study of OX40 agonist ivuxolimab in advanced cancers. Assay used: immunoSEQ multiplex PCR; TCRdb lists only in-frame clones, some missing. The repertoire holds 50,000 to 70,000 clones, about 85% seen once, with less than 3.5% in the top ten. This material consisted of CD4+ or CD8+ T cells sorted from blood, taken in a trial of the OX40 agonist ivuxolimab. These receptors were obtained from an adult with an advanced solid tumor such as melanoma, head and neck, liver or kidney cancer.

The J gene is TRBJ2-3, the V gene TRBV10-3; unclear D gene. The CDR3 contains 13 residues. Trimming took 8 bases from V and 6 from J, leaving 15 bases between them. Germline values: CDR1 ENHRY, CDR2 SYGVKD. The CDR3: CAIQPPTRDTQYF. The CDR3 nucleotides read TGTGCCATCCAGCCCCCGACCCGGGATACGCAGTATTTT.

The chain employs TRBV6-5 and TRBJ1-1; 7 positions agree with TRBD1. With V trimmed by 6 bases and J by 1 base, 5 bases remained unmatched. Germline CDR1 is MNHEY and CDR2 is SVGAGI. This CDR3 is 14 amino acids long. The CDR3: CASSSTGANTEAFF. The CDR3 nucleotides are TGTGCCAGCAGCTCCACAGGGGCGAACACTGAAGCTTTCTTT.

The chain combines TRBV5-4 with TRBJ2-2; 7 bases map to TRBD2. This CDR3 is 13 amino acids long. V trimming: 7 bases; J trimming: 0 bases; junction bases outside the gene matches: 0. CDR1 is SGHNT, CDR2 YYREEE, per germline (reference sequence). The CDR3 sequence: CASGGANTGELFF. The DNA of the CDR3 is TGTGCCAGCGGGGGGGCGAACACCGGGGAGCTGTTTTTT. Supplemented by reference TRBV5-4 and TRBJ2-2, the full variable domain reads ETGVTQSPTHLIKTRGQQVTLRCSSQSGHNTVSWYQQALGQGPQFIFQYYREEENGRGNFPPRFSGLQFPNYSSELNVNALELDDSALYLCASGGANTGELFFGEGSRLTVL.

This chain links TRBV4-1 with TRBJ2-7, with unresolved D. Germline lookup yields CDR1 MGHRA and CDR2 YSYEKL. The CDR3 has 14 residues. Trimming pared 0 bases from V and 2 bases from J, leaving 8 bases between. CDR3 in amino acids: CASSQDGQTYEQYF. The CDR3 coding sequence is TGCGCCAGCAGCCAAGACGGCCAAACCTACGAGCAGTACTTC.

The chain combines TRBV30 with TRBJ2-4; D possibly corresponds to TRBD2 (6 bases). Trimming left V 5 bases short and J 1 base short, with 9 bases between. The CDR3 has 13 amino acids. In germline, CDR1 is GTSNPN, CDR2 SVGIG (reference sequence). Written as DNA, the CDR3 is TGTGCCTGGGGGGACTTCGCCAAAAACATTCAGTACTTC. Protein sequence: CAWGDFAKNIQYF.

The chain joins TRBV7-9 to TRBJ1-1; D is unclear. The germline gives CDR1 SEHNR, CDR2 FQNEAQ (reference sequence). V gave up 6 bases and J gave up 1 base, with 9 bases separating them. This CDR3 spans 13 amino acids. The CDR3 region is CASSRTENTEAFF. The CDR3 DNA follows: TGTGCCAGCAGTCGGACCGAGAACACTGAAGCTTTCTTT.

The CDR3 here is CASSRDVGNQPQHF. Written as DNA, the CDR3 is TGTGCCAGTAGTAGGGACGTGGGCAATCAGCCCCAGCATTTT. The chain employs TRBV19 and TRBJ1-5, with D maybe TRBD1 (5 bases). The V gene lost 4 bases and the J gene lost 2 bases, with 9 bases spanning the gap. CDR1 is LNHDA, CDR2 SQIVND, per germline (reference sequence). The CDR3 totals 14 residues.

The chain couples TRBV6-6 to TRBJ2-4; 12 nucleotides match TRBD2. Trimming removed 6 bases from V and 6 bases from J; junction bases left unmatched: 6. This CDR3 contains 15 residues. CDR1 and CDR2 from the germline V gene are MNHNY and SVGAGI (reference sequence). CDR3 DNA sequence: TGTGCCAGCAGCCGGACTAGCGGGGAGAGAAACATTCAGTACTTC. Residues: CASSRTSGERNIQYF.

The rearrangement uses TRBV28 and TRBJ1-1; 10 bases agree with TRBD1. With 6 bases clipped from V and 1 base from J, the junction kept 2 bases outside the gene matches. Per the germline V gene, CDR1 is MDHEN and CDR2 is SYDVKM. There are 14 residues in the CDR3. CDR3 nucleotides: TGTGCCAGCAGAGGGGACAGGGGGAACACTGAAGCTTTCTTT. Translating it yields CASRGDRGNTEAFF.

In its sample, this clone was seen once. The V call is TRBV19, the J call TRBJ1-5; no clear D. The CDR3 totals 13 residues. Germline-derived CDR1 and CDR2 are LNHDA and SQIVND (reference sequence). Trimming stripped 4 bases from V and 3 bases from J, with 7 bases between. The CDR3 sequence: CASSNGDNQPQHF. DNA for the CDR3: TGTGCCAGTAGTAACGGGGACAATCAGCCCCAGCATTTT.

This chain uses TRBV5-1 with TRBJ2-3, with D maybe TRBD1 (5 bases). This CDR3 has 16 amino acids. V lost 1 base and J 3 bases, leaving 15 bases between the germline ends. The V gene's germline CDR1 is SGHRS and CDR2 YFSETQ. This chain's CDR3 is CASSLNPVRGTDTQYF. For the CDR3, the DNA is TGCGCCAGCAGCTTGAATCCGGTTAGGGGTACAGATACGCAGTATTTT.